What follows are 17 T cell receptor beta chains derived from one specimen sequenced in a study of blood T cell repertoires in COVID-19. Clones were read by immunoSEQ multiplex PCR, and TCRdb kept only the in-frame ones, dropping some. The sample shows roughly 250,000 clones, roughly 90% of them seen only once. Sequenced input: PBMCs or T cells enriched from blood (not recorded which). These receptors were taken from a woman in her twenties or thirties with acute COVID-19.

The V gene is TRBV7-2, the J gene TRBJ2-1; 9 nucleotides line up with TRBD1. Germline CDR1 SGHTA, CDR2 FQGNSA. The CDR3 consists of 16 residues. J lost 9 bases, V lost 5 bases, and 14 bases had no gene match. The CDR3 sequence: CASSGAGTGLLGEQFF. The CDR3, as DNA: TGTGCCAGCAGCGGAGCCGGGACAGGGCTATTGGGTGAGCAGTTCTTC.

This clone came up many times. This rearrangement joins TRBV9 to TRBJ1-1; 7 nucleotides agree with TRBD1. The germline CDR1 and CDR2 sequences are SGDLS and YYNGEE. Trimming removed 4 bases from V and 5 bases from J; junction bases left unmatched: 5. CDR3 size: 13 residues. CDR3 DNA sequence: TGTGCCAGCAGCCTCCAGACAGGGACTGAAGCTTTCTTT. Encoded protein: CASSLQTGTEAFF.

This chain uses TRBV7-8 with TRBJ1-4, with D maybe TRBD1 (6 bases). The CDR3 contains 15 residues. Germline V gene sequence: CDR1 SGHVS, CDR2 FQNEAQ. V shed 3 bases and J shed 2 bases, with 10 bases lying between them. The CDR3 DNA reads TGTGCCAGCAGCTTGATCAGGGGTACTAATGAAAAACTGTTTTTT. Residues: CASSLIRGTNEKLFF.

The count of this clone is one. This chain links TRBV5-6 with TRBJ1-6; 8 bases match TRBD1. Trimming cost V 0 bases and J 7 bases; bases outside gene matches: 0. The CDR3 length is 14 residues. Germline lookup yields CDR1 SGHDT and CDR2 YYEEEE. CDR3 sequence reads: CASSLGQGNSPLHF. DNA of the CDR3: TGTGCCAGCAGCTTGGGACAGGGGAATTCACCCCTCCACTTT.

The V and J genes are TRBV27 and TRBJ2-7; TRBD2 agrees at 10 bases. The CDR3 loop spans 14 amino acids. CDR1 MNHEY and CDR2 SMNVEV come from the germline V gene (reference sequence). V was clipped by 6 bases and J by 3 bases; unmatched bases: 5. In DNA form, the CDR3 reads TGTGCCAGCAGCGCTAGCGGGAGCTACTACGAGCAGTACTTC. This codes for CASSASGSYYEQYF.

The J gene is TRBJ2-1, the V gene TRBV11-2, with 10 positions matching TRBD1. Germline V gene sequence: CDR1 SGHAT, CDR2 FQNNGV. The CDR3 totals 14 residues. Trimming removed 5 bases from V and 5 bases from J; junction bases left unmatched: 3. In nucleotides, the CDR3 is TGTGCCAGCAGCCGGGACAGGGGCAACAATGAGCAGTTCTTC. Translation gives CASSRDRGNNEQFF.

The chain carries TRBV7-8 and TRBJ2-7; weak D call: TRBD1 (5 bases). V dropped 1 base and J dropped 2 bases, with 9 bases sitting between them. This CDR3 has 14 amino acids. Germline V lookup: CDR1 SGHVS, CDR2 FQNEAQ. The CDR3 DNA reads as TGTGCCAGCAGCTTAGGGACACCGACCTACGAGCAGTACTTC. As protein: CASSLGTPTYEQYF.

The chain is built from TRBV9 and TRBJ1-2; TRBD1 matches 7 bases. CDR3 length: 13 amino acids. The V segment lost 4 bases and the J segment 4 bases; nucleotides outside the gene matches: 4. The germline CDR1 and CDR2 sequences are SGDLS and YYNGEE. In DNA form, the CDR3 reads TGTGCCAGCAGCCTGGACAGGTCCTATGGCTACACCTTC. It is translated as CASSLDRSYGYTF.

The chain uses TRBV10-3 and TRBJ2-1; 9 bases match TRBD1. The J segment lost 3 bases and the V segment lost 4 bases, leaving 7 bases of the junction unmatched. CDR1 ENHRY and CDR2 SYGVKD come from the germline V gene. This CDR3 has 16 amino acids. In nucleotides, the CDR3 is TGTGCCATCAGTGGACGACAGGGGGGTATCTACAATGAGCAGTTCTTC. It is translated as CAISGRQGGIYNEQFF.

This chain joins TRBV27 and TRBJ2-7; TRBD2 matches at 7 bases. This CDR3 contains 15 residues. With V trimmed by 3 bases and J by 5 bases, 10 bases remained unmatched. CDR1 and CDR2 from the germline V gene are MNHEY and SMNVEV (reference sequence). The CDR3 here is CASSFTGGKHNEQYF. The CDR3 DNA reads TGTGCCAGCAGTTTTACGGGAGGCAAACATAACGAGCAGTACTTC.

This clone came up once. This chain uses TRBV5-1 with TRBJ2-7; the D is unclear. Germline-derived CDR1 and CDR2 are SGHRS and YFSETQ. V was trimmed by 1 base and J by 5 bases, leaving 13 bases between them. This CDR3 has 14 amino acids. The CDR3 loop reads CASSLSAPSHEQYF. The CDR3 DNA sequence: TGCGCCAGCAGCTTGAGCGCCCCGAGCCACGAGCAGTACTTC.

The table lists this clone with many counts. V is TRBV5-6 and J is TRBJ2-1; TRBD2 might be the D (5 bases). Per germline, CDR1 SGHDT and CDR2 YYEEEE. The length of the CDR3 is 17 residues. Trimming took 3 bases from V and 8 from J, leaving 24 bases between them. CDR3 in amino acids: CASSSLGRVNRVDEQFF. CDR3 sequence (DNA): TGTGCCAGCAGCTCCCTCGGGCGGGTAAATCGGGTGGATGAGCAGTTCTTC.

The chain is built from TRBV29-1 and TRBJ2-7; 8 bases match TRBD2. Germline lookup yields CDR1 SQVTM and CDR2 ANQGSEA. V lost 0 bases and J lost 0; bases outside the gene matches: 10. The CDR3 has 17 amino acids. CDR3 residues: CSVEDRRLAGLSYEQYF. DNA of the CDR3: TGCAGCGTTGAAGATCGACGGCTAGCGGGTCTCTCCTACGAGCAGTACTTC.

The chain uses TRBV6-5 and TRBJ2-7; maybe TRBD1 (6 bases). Per the germline V gene, CDR1 is MNHEY and CDR2 is SVGAGI. V shed 5 bases and J shed 1 base, with 12 bases lying between them. The CDR3 totals 14 residues. CDR3 sequence (DNA): TGTGCCAGCAGTAAACAGGACAGATCCTACGAGCAGTACTTC. Its protein is CASSKQDRSYEQYF.

The chain couples TRBV28 to TRBJ2-5, with D perhaps TRBD2 (6 bases). CDR3 length: 14 residues. Trimming left V 5 bases short and J 1 base short, with 11 bases between. Germline assignment: CDR1 MDHEN and CDR2 SYDVKM. The DNA of the CDR3 is TGTGCCAGCAGTCACCGGGACTTCCAAGAGACCCAGTACTTC. Its translation: CASSHRDFQETQYF. Supplemented by reference TRBV28 and TRBJ2-5, the full variable domain reads DVKVTQSSRYLVKRTGEKVFLECVQDMDHENMFWYRQDPGLGLRLIYFSYDVKMKEKGDIPEGYSVSREKKERFSLILESASTNQTSMYLCASSHRDFQETQYFGPGTRLLVL.

This clone was observed a single time. The gene calls are TRBV9 and TRBJ2-4, with D perhaps TRBD1 (5 bases). Germline lookup yields CDR1 SGDLS and CDR2 YYNGEE. This CDR3 region has 14 residues. V gave up 0 bases and J gave up 3 bases, with 7 bases separating them. The CDR3 spells CASSVADSKNIQYF. The CDR3 DNA is TGTGCCAGCAGCGTAGCTGACAGCAAAAACATTCAGTACTTC.

The genes are TRBV5-1 and TRBJ2-1; 8 nucleotides match TRBD1. The CDR3 has 11 amino acids. Per the germline V gene, CDR1 is SGHRS and CDR2 is YFSETQ. Trimming took 3 bases from V and 13 from J; bases not matched to a gene: 3. The DNA for the CDR3 is TGCGCCAGCAGCTCGGGACAGGCTCAGTTCTTC. This encodes CASSSGQAQFF.